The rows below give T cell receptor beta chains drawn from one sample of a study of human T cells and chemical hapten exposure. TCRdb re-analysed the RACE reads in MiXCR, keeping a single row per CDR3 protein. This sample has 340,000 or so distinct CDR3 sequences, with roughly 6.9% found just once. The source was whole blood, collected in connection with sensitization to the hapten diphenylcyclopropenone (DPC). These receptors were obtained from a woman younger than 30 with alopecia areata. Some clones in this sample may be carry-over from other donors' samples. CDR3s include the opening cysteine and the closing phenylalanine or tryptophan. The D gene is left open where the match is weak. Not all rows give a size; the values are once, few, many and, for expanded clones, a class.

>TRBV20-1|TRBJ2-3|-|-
CSARDYRGGDTQYF
TGCAGTGCTAGAGATTACAGGGGAGGAGATACGCAGTATTTT
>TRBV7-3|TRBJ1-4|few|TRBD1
CASSPQGVGEKLFF
TGTGCCAGCAGCCCACAGGGGGTTGGGGAAAAACTGTTTTTT
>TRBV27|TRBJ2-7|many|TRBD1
CASSGQGAGEQYF
TGTGCCAGCAGCGGACAGGGTGCAGGCGAGCAGTACTTC
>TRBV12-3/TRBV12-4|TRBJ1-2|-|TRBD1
CASGGQGAKNYGYTF
TGTGCCAGCGGGGGGCAGGGGGCTAAGAACTATGGCTACACCTTC
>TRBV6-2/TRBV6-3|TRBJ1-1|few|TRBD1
CASRTYRGPLRAFF
TGTGCCAGCAGAACATACAGGGGACCCTTACGAGCTTTCTTT
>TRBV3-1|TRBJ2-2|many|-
CASSQEDLATFRKGTGELFF
TGTGCCAGCAGCCAAGAAGATCTAGCGACATTTAGAAAGGGTACCGGGGAGCTGTTTTTT
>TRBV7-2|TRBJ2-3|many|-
CASSLFTDTQYF
TGTGCCAGCAGCCTGTTCACAGATACGCAGTATTTT
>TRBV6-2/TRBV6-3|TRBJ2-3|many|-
CASGGRATDTQYF
TGTGCCAGCGGGGGCAGAGCCACAGATACGCAGTATTTT
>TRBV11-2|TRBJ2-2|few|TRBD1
CASSPDRVLETGELFF
TGTGCCAGCAGCCCCGACAGGGTTTTAGAAACCGGGGAGCTGTTTTTT
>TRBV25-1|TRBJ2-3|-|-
CASSERGLADTQYF
TGTGCCAGCAGTGAACGAGGGCTCGCAGATACGCAGTATTTT
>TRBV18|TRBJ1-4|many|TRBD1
CASSPRAGQDEKLFF
TGTGCCAGCTCACCACGGGCAGGACAGGATGAAAAACTGTTTTTT
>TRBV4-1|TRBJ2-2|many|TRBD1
CASSQVSGGTGELFF
TGCGCCAGCAGCCAAGTGTCAGGGGGCACCGGGGAGCTGTTTTTT
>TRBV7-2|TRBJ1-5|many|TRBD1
CASSLSGGGNQPQHF
TGTGCCAGCAGCTTATCAGGGGGAGGCAATCAGCCCCAGCATTTT
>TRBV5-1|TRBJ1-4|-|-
CASTSGQYNEKLFF
TGCGCCAGCACGTCAGGACAGTATAATGAAAAACTGTTTTTT
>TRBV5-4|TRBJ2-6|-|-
CASSPFDSGANVLTF
TGTGCCAGCAGTCCCTTTGACTCTGGGGCCAACGTCCTGACTTTC
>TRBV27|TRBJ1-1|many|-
CASSFGDRFEAFF
TGTGCCAGCAGTTTCGGAGATAGGTTTGAAGCTTTCTTT
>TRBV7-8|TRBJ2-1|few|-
CASSLVGLGTYNEQFF
TGTGCCAGCAGCTTAGTCGGCCTGGGGACCTACAATGAGCAGTTCTTC
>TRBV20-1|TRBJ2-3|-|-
CSARPAGAQRSTDTQYF
TGCAGTGCTAGACCGGCCGGGGCGCAGAGAAGCACAGATACGCAGTATTTT
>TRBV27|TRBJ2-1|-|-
CASSFTVSSYNEQFF
TGTGCCAGCAGTTTTACCGTTAGCTCCTACAATGAGCAGTTCTTC
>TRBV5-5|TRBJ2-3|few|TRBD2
CASILRLAGGTDTQYF
TGTGCCAGCATCCTCCGACTAGCGGGGGGCACAGATACGCAGTATTTT
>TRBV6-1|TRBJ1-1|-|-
CASSAPSRGNTEAFF
TGTGCCAGCAGTGCCCCGTCCAGGGGAAACACTGAAGCTTTCTTT
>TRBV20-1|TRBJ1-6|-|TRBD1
CSAPFGTGGLSLHF
TGCAGTGCCCCATTCGGGACAGGGGGCCTTTCGCTCCACTTT
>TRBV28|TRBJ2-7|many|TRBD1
CASSHGQGSYEQYF
TGTGCCAGCAGCCACGGACAGGGATCCTACGAGCAGTACTTC
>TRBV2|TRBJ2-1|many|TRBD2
CASSGGGNNEQFF
TGTGCCAGCAGTGGCGGGGGTAACAATGAGCAGTTCTTC
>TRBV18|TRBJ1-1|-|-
CASSPQGGSTEAFF
TGTGCCAGCTCACCCCAGGGAGGGAGCACTGAAGCTTTCTTT
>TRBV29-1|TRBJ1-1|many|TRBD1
CSVGAGDRGWTEAFF
TGCAGCGTTGGGGCTGGGGACAGGGGTTGGACTGAAGCTTTCTTT
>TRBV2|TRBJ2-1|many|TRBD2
CASSASGGAHNEQFF
TGTGCCAGCAGCGCTAGCGGGGGGGCCCACAATGAGCAGTTCTTC
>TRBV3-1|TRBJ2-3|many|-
CASSQESTDTQYF
TGTGCCAGCAGCCAAGAAAGCACAGATACGCAGTATTTT
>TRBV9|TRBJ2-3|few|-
CASSVEHDLITDTQYF
TGTGCCAGCAGCGTAGAACATGACTTGATCACAGATACGCAGTATTTT
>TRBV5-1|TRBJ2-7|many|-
CASSLVPGSYEQYF
TGCGCCAGCAGCTTGGTCCCGGGATCCTACGAGCAGTACTTC
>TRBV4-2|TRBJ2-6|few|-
CASSQASNGVDSGANVLTF
TGTGCCAGCAGCCAAGCGTCGAATGGGGTAGACTCTGGGGCCAACGTCCTGACTTTC
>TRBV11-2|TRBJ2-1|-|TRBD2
CAISRGGGNNEQFF
TGTGCCATCTCCCGCGGGGGGGGGAACAATGAGCAGTTCTTC
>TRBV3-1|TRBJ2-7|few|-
CASSSGALYEQYF
TGTGCCAGCAGCTCCGGGGCGCTCTACGAGCAGTACTTC
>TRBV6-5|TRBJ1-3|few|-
CASSRPQHSGNTIYF
TGTGCCAGCAGCCGCCCCCAGCACTCTGGAAACACCATATATTTT
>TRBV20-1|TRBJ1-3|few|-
CSAGEDTIYF
TGCAGTGCGGGGGAAGACACCATATATTTT
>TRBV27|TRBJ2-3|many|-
CASSSPGRDVTDTQYF
TGTGCCAGCAGTTCGCCGGGACGAGATGTCACAGATACGCAGTATTTT
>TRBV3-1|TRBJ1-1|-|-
CASSQDRQLNTEAFF
TGTGCCAGCAGCCAAGATAGACAGCTGAACACTGAAGCTTTCTTT
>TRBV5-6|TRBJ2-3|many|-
CASRVEGVTQYF
TGTGCCAGCAGGGTAGAGGGAGTTACGCAGTATTTT
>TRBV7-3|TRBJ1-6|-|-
CASSERVGSPLHF
TGTGCCAGCAGCGAACGTGTTGGTTCACCCCTCCACTTT
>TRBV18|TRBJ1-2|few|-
CASSPEGFGYTF
TGTGCCAGCTCACCAGAGGGCTTCGGCTACACCTTC
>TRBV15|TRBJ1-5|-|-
CATSRGRDGNQPQHF
TGTGCCACCAGCAGAGGCAGGGATGGCAATCAGCCCCAGCATTTT
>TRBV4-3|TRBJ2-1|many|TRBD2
CASSQMGGYHNEQFF
TGCGCCAGCAGCCAAATGGGGGGGTACCACAATGAGCAGTTCTTC
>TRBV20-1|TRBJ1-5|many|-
CSARNSNQPQHF
TGCAGTGCTAGGAATAGCAATCAGCCCCAGCATTTT
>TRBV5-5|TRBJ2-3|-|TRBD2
CASSLEAGTDTQYF
TGTGCCAGCAGCTTGGAAGCGGGAACAGATACGCAGTATTTT
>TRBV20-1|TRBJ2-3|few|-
CSARDWGQGLRDTQYF
TGCAGTGCTAGAGATTGGGGCCAGGGGCTGAGAGATACGCAGTATTTT
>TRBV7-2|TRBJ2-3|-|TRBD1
CASSSDRGQYF
TGTGCCAGCAGCTCGGACAGGGGGCAGTATTTT
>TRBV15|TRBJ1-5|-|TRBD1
CATSRDSGQGNQPQHF
TGTGCCACCAGCAGAGATTCAGGACAGGGAAATCAGCCCCAGCATTTT
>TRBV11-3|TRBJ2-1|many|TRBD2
CASSPQAGSYNEQFF
TGTGCCAGCAGCCCCCAAGCGGGGAGCTACAATGAGCAGTTCTTC
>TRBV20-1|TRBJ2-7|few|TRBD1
CSASAGGDEQYF
TGCAGTGCTAGTGCAGGGGGCGACGAGCAGTACTTC
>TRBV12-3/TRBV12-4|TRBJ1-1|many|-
CASSFGGRGEAFF
TGTGCCAGCAGTTTTGGGGGGCGGGGTGAAGCTTTCTTT
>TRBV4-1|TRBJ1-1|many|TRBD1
CASSQVTGDTEAFF
TGCGCCAGCAGCCAAGTAACAGGGGACACTGAAGCTTTCTTT
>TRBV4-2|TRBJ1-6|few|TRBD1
CASSHSPGQGDSPLHF
TGTGCCAGCAGCCACTCCCCCGGACAGGGGGATTCACCCCTCCACTTT